The clone carrying this TCR beta chain has a handful of counts. No antigen is known for it. The data originate from a study of T-cell reconstitution after alpha-beta-depleted transplantation in children. Study-wide findings and caveats: Several hundred expanded graft clones reportedly were the source of alpha-beta T cells about two months after transplant. T-cell counts and diversity at one year following transplant were attributed mainly to newly produced T cells. Where some patients showed high TCRbeta diversity at day 60, it came from recipient T cells and thymic progenitors that had survived.

The CDR3 consists of 12 residues. CDR1 is SEHNR and CDR2 is FQNEAQ in the germline V gene (reference sequence). V lost 4 bases, J lost 3 bases, and 7 bases lay in between. The TCRbeta library was prepared with unique molecular identifiers. TCRdb reprocessed the PCR reads via MiXCR and lists one record per CDR3 protein. This sample has hundreds of thousands of distinct CDR3 sequences, with about 12% found just once. Sequencing used PBMCs, obtained before TCRalphabeta/CD19-depleted stem cell transplant. The origin of this receptor is a girl aged 2 to 9 with congenital amegakaryocytic thrombocytopenia, due to receive a stem cell transplant. The chain links TRBV7-9 to TRBJ2-7; TRBD1 is a possible D gene (5 bases). The CDR3 is CASSYRNYEQYF. DNA for the CDR3: TGTGCCAGCAGCTACAGGAACTACGAGCAGTACTTC.